This T cell receptor beta chain came from a study of T cell responses to AZD1222 COVID-19 vaccine. The length of the CDR3 is 15 residues. The germline CDR1 and CDR2 sequences are MNHEY and SVGAGI. Trimming removed 6 bases from V and 6 bases from J, with 17 bases in between. Libraries were prepared by immunoSEQ multiplex PCR; TCRdb keeps only in-frame clonotypes and omits some of them. The sample lists roughly 130,000 clones; around nine tenths were seen once. This clonotype was sampled from an adult who received the AZD1222 COVID-19 vaccine. The specimen was peripheral blood, collected 28 days after the second AZD1222 dose. This sequence joins TRBV6-5 and TRBJ2-2, with a tentative D call TRBD2 (7 bases). This CDR3 reads CASRGRGGFAGELFF. DNA for the CDR3: TGTGCCAGCAGGGGAAGGGGGGGTTTCGCCGGGGAGCTGTTTTTT.